The following is a TCR beta chain sequence with its context. Its cognate antigen is unknown. These data belong to a study of Ad26.COV2.S vaccination and SARS-CoV-2 variants. Study overall: Within the COV1001 Ad26.COV2.S trial arm, the donor was enrolled.

Libraries were prepared by immunoSEQ multiplex PCR; TCRdb keeps only in-frame clonotypes and omits some of them. Among 400,000 to 500,000 clones, roughly nine tenths were seen once, and the ten largest hold 2% to 3%. Study-wide results and caveats: The breadth of spike-specific CD8+ and CD4+ T cell responses after vaccination was reportedly substantial.

The treatment here: about 20 received Ad26.COV2.S at low or high dose, single or two shots; about 5 received placebo; per-sample allocation not given. The samples were gathered on day 63 after the first injection of vaccine or placebo. Expressing Wuhan-strain SARS-CoV-2 spike, an Ad26 vector served as the vaccine. In germline, CDR1 is SGHRS, CDR2 YFSETQ. J lost 6 bases, V lost 2 bases, and 5 bases had no gene match. The CDR3 sequence is 14 residues long. This rearrangement joins TRBV5-1 to TRBJ2-7; 10 bases line up with TRBD2. Here the sequenced sample was peripheral blood, taken in a trial of Ad26.COV2.S vaccine versus placebo. The source is a person aged 18-60 years who received the Ad26.COV2.S COVID-19 vaccine or a placebo. The CDR3 protein is CASSFSGGKVEQYF. The CDR3 bases are TGCGCCAGCAGCTTTAGCGGGGGGAAGGTCGAGCAGTACTTC.